The following is a T cell receptor (beta chain) sequence with its context. The antigen remains undetermined. The data were obtained in a study of PD-L1 blockade in urothelial cancer. Study-wide background: Patients arrived having already received 0 to 3 prior chemotherapy regimens.

Overall study findings and caveats: Enhanced expansion of tumor-associated blood clones at 3 weeks characterized durable-benefit patients.

Profiled with immunoSEQ multiplex PCR; TCRdb holds only in-frame clones, not every one. The repertoire includes about 120,000 clones, less than 95% of them detected once, and under 5% sits in the top ten. Indicated time point: peripheral blood 6 weeks after treatment start. The specimen comprised PBMCs, sampled around atezolizumab (anti-PD-L1) treatment. This clonotype was sampled from a man in his fifties or sixties with urothelial cancer.

The CDR3 here is CASSLTGGDYEQYF. The CDR3 DNA follows: TGTGCCAGCAGCTTAACCGGGGGGGACTACGAGCAGTACTTC. This chain joins TRBV7-2 and TRBJ2-7, with 8 bases fitting TRBD2. There are 14 residues in the CDR3. The V gene's germline CDR1 is SGHTA and CDR2 FQGNSA. J lost 3 bases, V lost 2 bases, and 3 bases had no gene match.